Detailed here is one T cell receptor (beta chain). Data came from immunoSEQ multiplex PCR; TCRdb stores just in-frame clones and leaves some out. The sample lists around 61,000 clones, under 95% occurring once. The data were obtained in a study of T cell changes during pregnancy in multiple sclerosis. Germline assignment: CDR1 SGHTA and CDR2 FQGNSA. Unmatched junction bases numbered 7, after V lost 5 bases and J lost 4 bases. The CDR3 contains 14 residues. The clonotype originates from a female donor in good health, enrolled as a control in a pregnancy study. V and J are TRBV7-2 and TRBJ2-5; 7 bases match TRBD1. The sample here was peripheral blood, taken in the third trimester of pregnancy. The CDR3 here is CASSGHRGRETQYF. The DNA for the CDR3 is TGTGCCAGCAGCGGACACAGGGGACGAGAGACCCAGTACTTC.